The 5 T cell receptor beta chains in this list originate from one sample, sequenced in a study of T-cell memory formation after mild COVID-19. In TCRdb, the 5' RACE reads were re-called with MiXCR into one record per CDR3 protein. Among 350,000 to 500,000 distinct CDR3 sequences listed, more than 15% were seen once. Sequencing was carried out using PBMCs or a T cell subset sorted from them (not recorded which). The receptors shown here come from a man aged 18 to 29 who had mild COVID-19 (a few samples of this study predate the infection). Cell type and time point are not known.

This clonotype was seen repeatedly, ten times or more. J is TRBJ2-1 and V is TRBV5-1; 8 nucleotides agree with TRBD2. Germline values: CDR1 SGHRS, CDR2 YFSETQ. This CDR3 is built from 16 residues. V was pared by 0 bases and J by 9 bases, with 11 bases of the junction left unmatched. CDR3 amino acids: CASSLDGSGATLEQFF. The CDR3 DNA reads as TGCGCCAGCAGCTTGGACGGTAGCGGGGCCACCCTTGAGCAGTTCTTC.

This chain uses TRBV20-1 with TRBJ2-3, with D unclear. CDR1 is DFQATT and CDR2 is SNEGSKA in the germline V gene (reference sequence). This CDR3 region has 13 residues. The germline V and J ends were trimmed by 5 bases and 6 bases, with 15 bases remaining between them. The CDR3 DNA reads as TGCAGTGCTCGGCCTCTACTCACGGATACGCAGTATTTT. It is translated as CSARPLLTDTQYF.

As concerns this clonotype: A read error may be the cause here, since a much bigger clone is one base away. The gene calls are TRBV7-3 and TRBJ2-2; 9 bases are a match to TRBD2. Germline lookup yields CDR1 SGHTA and CDR2 FQGTGA. The V gene end was trimmed by 6 bases and the J gene end by 6 bases; junction bases not matched to a gene: 8. The CDR3 sequence is 15 residues long. In DNA form, the CDR3 reads TGTGCCAGCAGTCCCCTAGCGGGGTGGGCCGGGGAGCTGTTTTTT. This gives the protein CASSPLAGWAGELFF. The full variable domain, rest sourced from reference TRBV7-3 and TRBJ2-2, is GAGVSQTPSNKVTEKGKYVELRCDPISGHTALYWYRQSLGQGPEFLIYFQGTGAADDSGLPNDRFFAVRPEGSVSTLKIQRTERGDSAVYLCASSPLAGWAGELFFGEGSRLTVL.

This clonotype was seen at least ten times. This chain links TRBV6-5 with TRBJ2-5; 12 bases line up with TRBD2. The CDR3 has 17 residues. V gave up 5 bases and J gave up 6 bases; unmatched junction bases: 13. Germline V gene lookup returns CDR1 MNHEY and CDR2 SVGAGI. The CDR3 reads CASSPLKTSGGLKTQYF. The CDR3 nucleotides read TGTGCCAGCAGTCCGCTAAAGACTAGCGGGGGCTTAAAGACCCAGTACTTC.

The chain has TRBV4-3 and TRBJ2-1, with 7 bases identical to TRBD1. This CDR3 spans 14 amino acids. The germline CDR1 and CDR2 sequences are LGHNA and YSLEER. The junction had 5 bases not matched to a gene; V was cut back by 4 bases and J by 5 bases. CDR3: CASSRGTDHNEQFF. In DNA form, the CDR3 reads TGCGCCAGCAGCCGGGGGACAGACCACAATGAGCAGTTCTTC.